These 24 T cell receptor beta chains were all obtained from the same sample, sequenced in a study of blood T cell repertoires in COVID-19. Here immunoSEQ multiplex PCR was the method, and the copy in TCRdb shows in-frame clones only, minus some. Among roughly 61,000 clones, more than 90% were seen once, and the ten largest hold under 3%. The sequencing input was peripheral blood. The receptor set was obtained from a man in his 60s with acute or convalescent COVID-19.

This clone has a handful of counts. The chain employs TRBV4-2 and TRBJ2-1; D unclear. Germline CDR1 is LGHNA and CDR2 is YNFKEQ. Trimming pared 6 bases from V and 9 bases from J, leaving 18 bases between. The CDR3 runs to 14 residues. The CDR3 reads CASRPDWPGGEQFF. The CDR3 DNA reads as TGTGCCAGCAGGCCCGACTGGCCCGGTGGTGAGCAGTTCTTC.

V and J are TRBV11-3 and TRBJ2-3, with D hard to call. Germline values: CDR1 SGHNT, CDR2 YENEEA. V lost 1 base and J lost 0, with 5 bases in between. The CDR3 spans 14 residues. CDR3 sequence reads: CASSLASSTDTQYF. The CDR3 nucleotides are TGTGCCAGCAGCTTAGCCTCCAGCACAGATACGCAGTATTTT.

CDR3 sequence (DNA): TGTGCCAGCTCAAGCGGGAGCTCCTACAATGAGCAGTTCTTC. Protein: CASSSGSSYNEQFF. The genes are TRBV9 and TRBJ2-1; 8 bases align to TRBD2. The germline gives CDR1 SGDLS, CDR2 YYNGEE. Germline trimming cut 7 bases from V and 0 bases from J; bases unmatched to any gene: 3. The CDR3 runs to 14 residues. Complete variable domain (other parts from reference TRBV9 and TRBJ2-1): DSGVTQTPKHLITATGQRVTLRCSPRSGDLSVYWYQQSLDQGLQFLIQYYNGEERAKGNILERFSAQQFPDLHSELNLSSLELGDSALYFCASSSGSSYNEQFFGPGTRLTVL.

The chain couples TRBV5-5 to TRBJ2-1; 9 bases line up with TRBD1. J was trimmed by 2 bases and V by 3 bases; bases with no gene match: 3. This CDR3 contains 15 residues. Per germline, CDR1 SGHKS and CDR2 YYEKEE (reference sequence). Here the CDR3 reads CASSWDREPYNEQFF. CDR3 sequence (DNA): TGTGCCAGCAGCTGGGACAGGGAACCCTACAATGAGCAGTTCTTC. Full variable domain (remainder filled in from reference TRBV5-5 and TRBJ2-1): DAGVTQSPTHLIKTRGQQVTLRCSPISGHKSVSWYQQVLGQGPQFIFQYYEKEERGRGNFPDRFSARQFPNYSSELNVNALLLGDSALYLCASSWDREPYNEQFFGPGTRLTVL.

This chain uses TRBV7-8 with TRBJ1-3; 8 bases match TRBD1. There are 15 residues in the CDR3. The J segment lost 2 bases and the V segment lost 1 base, leaving 1 base of the junction unmatched. The germline V gene has CDR1 SGHVS and CDR2 FQNEAQ. The CDR3 nucleotides read TGTGCCAGCAGCTTAGGACAGGGGACTGGAAACACCATATATTTT. Translation: CASSLGQGTGNTIYF.

This chain connects TRBV5-8 to TRBJ1-1; possibly TRBD1 for D (6 bases). CDR1 is SGHTS, CDR2 YDEGEE, per germline. The CDR3 is 14 residues long. Trimming removed 0 bases from V and 4 bases from J, with 10 bases in between. CDR3 region: CASSLDHRVTEAFF. Written as DNA, the CDR3 is TGTGCCAGCAGCTTGGACCACAGGGTCACTGAAGCTTTCTTT. The full variable domain, its missing parts supplied by reference TRBV5-8 and TRBJ1-1, is EAGVTQSPTHLIKTRGQQATLRCSPISGHTSVYWYQQALGLGLQFLLWYDEGEERNRGNFPPRFSGRQFPNYSSELNVNALELEDSALYLCASSLDHRVTEAFFGQGTRLTVV.

The V and J genes are TRBV7-2 and TRBJ1-1; D is uncertain. Germline V lookup: CDR1 SGHTA, CDR2 FQGNSA. The CDR3 covers 13 residues. Trimming took off 0 bases at V and 5 bases at J, with 7 bases between the two ends. The CDR3 region is CASSLAGDTEAFF. CDR3 DNA sequence: TGTGCCAGCAGCTTAGCGGGAGATACTGAAGCTTTCTTT. The full variable domain, with the rest looked up from reference TRBV7-2 and TRBJ1-1, is GAGVSQSPSNKVTEKGKDVELRCDPISGHTALYWYRQSLGQGLEFLIYFQGNSAPDKSGLPSDRFSAERTGGSVSTLTIQRTQQEDSAVYLCASSLAGDTEAFFGQGTRLTVV.

The chain links TRBV5-1 to TRBJ2-7, with TRBD2 as a possible D gene (6 bases). CDR1 is SGHRS and CDR2 is YFSETQ in the germline V gene. The CDR3 length is 14 residues. Trimming shortened V by 2 bases and J by 3 bases, and 12 bases separated the two germline ends. CDR3 region: CASSFGLASYEQYF. The CDR3 bases are TGCGCCAGCAGCTTTGGGCTAGCGAGCTACGAGCAGTACTTC.

This clone has just one count. The chain uses TRBV7-2 and TRBJ1-4; tentatively, D is TRBD1 (6 bases). From germline, CDR1 is SGHTA and CDR2 FQGNSA. The CDR3 has 18 amino acids. The V and J ends lost 1 base and 7 bases respectively, with 22 bases between them. DNA for the CDR3: TGTGCCAGCAGCTTAGGGGGACAACTCTTTCGGACGGGTGAAAAACTGTTTTTT. Translation gives CASSLGGQLFRTGEKLFF.

The V call is TRBV12-3 or TRBV12-4, the J call TRBJ1-2, with D possibly matching TRBD1 (5 bases). This CDR3 is built from 13 residues. V lost 5 bases, J lost 6 bases, and 13 bases lay in between. The CDR3 is CASSQGGGNGYTF. As DNA, the CDR3 is TGTGCCAGCAGTCAGGGAGGAGGGAATGGCTACACCTTC.

V is TRBV19 and J is TRBJ2-7; 10 bases match TRBD2. Trimming removed 5 bases from V and 5 bases from J; junction bases left unmatched: 9. There are 15 residues in the CDR3. The V gene's germline CDR1 is LNHDA and CDR2 SQIVND (reference sequence). The CDR3 DNA reads as TGTGCCAGTAGTCTCCAGGCTAGCGGGAGTCACGAGCAGTACTTC. Residues: CASSLQASGSHEQYF.

This rearrangement joins TRBV28 to TRBJ2-2; D is unresolved. Germline V gene lookup returns CDR1 MDHEN and CDR2 SYDVKM. The CDR3 consists of 13 residues. With 11 bases removed from V and 2 bases from J, the gap between germline ends came to 12 bases. The CDR3 DNA is TGTGCCCACAGCAGCAGAAACACCGGGGAGCTGTTTTTT. Its protein product is CAHSSRNTGELFF.

The V gene is TRBV5-5, the J gene TRBJ2-1; possibly TRBD1 for D (5 bases). The CDR3 has 16 residues. Trimming took 0 bases from V and 9 from J, leaving 19 bases between them. The germline gives CDR1 SGHKS, CDR2 YYEKEE (reference sequence). This chain's CDR3 is CASSLAWGLFQGEQFF. The DNA for the CDR3 is TGTGCCAGCAGCTTGGCCTGGGGCCTTTTCCAGGGTGAGCAGTTCTTC.

The V gene is TRBV30, the J gene TRBJ2-3, with 7 bases that match TRBD2. Trimming took 3 bases from V and 2 from J; bases not matched to a gene: 8. This CDR3 has 15 residues. The germline V gene encodes CDR1 GTSNPN and CDR2 SVGIG (reference sequence). CDR3 loop: CAWRVKGRVTDTQYF. The CDR3 region has the DNA TGTGCCTGGAGGGTGAAGGGGAGGGTCACAGATACGCAGTATTTT.

This chain uses TRBV6-5 with TRBJ2-7; 8 nucleotides match TRBD2. V was clipped by 6 bases and J by 3 bases; unmatched bases: 4. The CDR3 length is 13 residues. CDR1 is MNHEY and CDR2 is SVGAGI in the germline V gene. The CDR3 sequence: CASSRGGDYEQYF. CDR3 DNA sequence: TGTGCCAGCAGCCGGGGGGGGGACTACGAGCAGTACTTC.

The rearrangement links TRBV7-3 to TRBJ1-1; 7 bases are a match to TRBD1. The V segment lost 2 bases and the J segment 5 bases; nucleotides outside the gene matches: 2. Germline CDR1 is SGHTA and CDR2 is FQGTGA. CDR3 size: 13 residues. DNA of the CDR3: TGTGCCAGCAGCTTAGCCAGGGGGACTGAAGCTTTCTTT. Amino acid sequence: CASSLARGTEAFF.

The count of this clone is one. This rearrangement joins TRBV28 to TRBJ2-5; D is perhaps TRBD2 (6 bases). The germline gives CDR1 MDHEN, CDR2 SYDVKM. This CDR3 region has 13 residues. Trimming removed 5 bases at V and 6 bases at J, with 13 bases between. CDR3: CASSTPGDQTQYF. CDR3 bases: TGTGCCAGCAGTACTCCGGGAGATCAGACCCAGTACTTC.

The chain links TRBV19 to TRBJ2-7; 12 bases are a match to TRBD1. Unmatched junction bases numbered 10, after V lost 6 bases and J lost 1 base. Germline CDR1 LNHDA, CDR2 SQIVND (reference sequence). CDR3 length equals 17 residues. CDR3 DNA sequence: TGTGCCAGTAGAGCCGGGACAGGGGGCGTGGGGTCCTACGAGCAGTACTTC. The encoded protein is CASRAGTGGVGSYEQYF.

In this sample, this clone turned up a few times. The chain joins TRBV5-1 to TRBJ1-1; no clear D. Looked up from germline, CDR1 is SGHRS and CDR2 is YFSETQ. The CDR3 has 16 residues. Trimming left V 4 bases short and J 0 bases short, with 16 bases between. The CDR3 nucleotides read TGCGCCAGCAGCGGAGGACTCGAGGTCTTGAACACTGAAGCTTTCTTT. Translated, it gives CASSGGLEVLNTEAFF.

The chain combines TRBV4-3 with TRBJ2-2; weak D call: TRBD1 (5 bases). The V and J ends lost 3 bases and 3 bases respectively, with 20 bases between them. Germline values: CDR1 LGHNA, CDR2 YSLEER. This CDR3 spans 18 amino acids. This chain's CDR3 is CASSHLYRMPGDTGELFF. CDR3 DNA: TGCGCCAGCAGCCACCTATACAGGATGCCTGGAGACACCGGGGAGCTGTTTTTT.

This sequence joins TRBV7-2 and TRBJ1-1; 9 positions match TRBD1. This CDR3 spans 14 amino acids. After removal of 5 bases from V and 6 bases from J, the junction contained 7 bases not matched to a gene. CDR1 is SGHTA, CDR2 FQGNSA, per germline. The CDR3: CASSPGTGTAEAFF. Written as DNA, the CDR3 is TGTGCCAGCAGCCCAGGGACAGGGACCGCTGAAGCTTTCTTT.

V is TRBV28 and J is TRBJ2-7; 11 bases line up with TRBD2. Germline loops: CDR1 MDHEN, CDR2 SYDVKM. V shed 6 bases, J shed 4 bases, and the junction held 8 bases outside the gene matches. The length of the CDR3 is 15 residues. CDR3: CASRLAGGPSYEQYF. Written as DNA, the CDR3 is TGTGCCAGCAGGTTAGCGGGAGGGCCCTCGTACGAGCAGTACTTC.

The chain recombines TRBV24-1 with TRBJ2-7, with 9 bases aligning to TRBD1. Germline loops: CDR1 KGHDR, CDR2 SFDVKD. This CDR3 region has 14 residues. The V gene end was trimmed by 3 bases and the J gene end by 6 bases; junction bases not matched to a gene: 5. This CDR3 is CATSDHRTGVEQYF. As DNA, the CDR3 is TGTGCCACCAGTGATCATCGGACAGGGGTCGAGCAGTACTTC.

V and J are TRBV6-4 and TRBJ2-1; 12 positions match TRBD1. CDR3 size: 16 residues. The germline V gene has CDR1 MRHNA and CDR2 SNTAGT. Losses at the gene ends were 4 bases for V and 9 bases for J; bases not matched to a gene: 10. The CDR3 here is CASSARPGQGASEQFF. CDR3 coding DNA: TGTGCCAGCAGTGCAAGACCGGGACAGGGGGCGTCTGAGCAGTTCTTC.